The 20 T cell receptor beta chains below were found in one sample sequenced in a study of Tregs in tolerant kidney transplant recipients. Sequenced by immunoSEQ multiplex PCR; TCRdb stores in-frame clones only, minus some. The sample holds more than 12,000 clones, around 80% seen once. Sequencing used Tregs from blood, obtained before the transplant. These receptors all stem from a human donor who received a combined kidney and bone marrow transplant.

The V gene is TRBV30, the J gene TRBJ2-7; unclear D gene. Deletions cut 4 bases from V and 9 bases from J, with 13 bases between. Germline-derived CDR1 and CDR2 are GTSNPN and SVGIG (reference sequence). The CDR3 consists of 11 residues. CDR3 bases: TGTGCCTGGATGGGCCAGGTCGGGCAGTACTTC. Protein product: CAWMGQVGQYF.

The chain has TRBV6-6 and TRBJ2-3; 7 nucleotides line up with TRBD2. The germline gives CDR1 MNHNY, CDR2 SVGAGI (reference sequence). V shed 2 bases, J shed 1 base, and the junction held 3 bases outside the gene matches. CDR3 length equals 15 residues. For the CDR3, the DNA is TGTGCCAGCAGTTACAAGGGGAGGGGCACAGATACGCAGTATTTT. Protein sequence: CASSYKGRGTDTQYF.

V usage is TRBV5-6 and J usage is TRBJ1-2, with a tentative D call TRBD1 (5 bases). The germline V and J ends were trimmed by 4 bases and 0 bases, with 22 bases remaining between them. The CDR3 is made up of 18 amino acids. CDR1 SGHDT and CDR2 YYEEEE come from the germline V gene. The CDR3 region has the DNA TGTGCCAGCAGCCGCGGGGGGTCCGTCGAGCGGGCTAACTATGGCTACACCTTC. The encoded protein is CASSRGGSVERANYGYTF.

The V gene is TRBV29-1, the J gene TRBJ2-5; TRBD2 matches 8 bases. The CDR3 runs to 13 residues. CDR1 is SQVTM, CDR2 ANQGSEA, per germline. With V trimmed by 4 bases and J by 7 bases, 8 bases remained unmatched. CDR3 DNA sequence: TGCAGCGTTGTCCGGGGGGGGAGTGGGACCCAGTACTTC. This codes for CSVVRGGSGTQYF.

The chain recombines TRBV27 with TRBJ2-1, with 14 bases fitting TRBD2. The CDR3 runs 15 residues. V lost 8 bases to trimming and J lost 6 bases; unmatched junction nucleotides: 6. The germline V gene encodes CDR1 MNHEY and CDR2 SMNVEV (reference sequence). In nucleotides, the CDR3 is TGTGCCAGCGCCCCGGGACTAGCGGGGGTCAATGAGCAGTTCTTC. This translates into CASAPGLAGVNEQFF.

V gene TRBV5-1 combines with J gene TRBJ2-1; 8 bases are a match to TRBD1. The V segment lost 4 bases and the J segment 1 base; nucleotides outside the gene matches: 4. The CDR3 has 15 residues. From germline, CDR1 is SGHRS and CDR2 YFSETQ. CDR3 sequence: CASSDGQGSYNEQFF. The CDR3 DNA follows: TGCGCCAGCAGCGACGGACAGGGATCCTACAATGAGCAGTTCTTC.

The rearrangement joins TRBV9 to TRBJ2-3; TRBD1 is a possible D gene (6 bases). With 0 bases removed from V and 4 bases from J, the gap between germline ends came to 15 bases. The length of the CDR3 is 16 residues. Per germline, CDR1 SGDLS and CDR2 YYNGEE. CDR3 residues: CASSVGEGVGADTQYF. DNA of the CDR3: TGTGCCAGCAGCGTAGGAGAGGGGGTTGGCGCAGATACGCAGTATTTT.

The gene calls are TRBV5-4 and TRBJ2-7; a weak D match, TRBD2 (5 bases). Germline-derived CDR1 and CDR2 are SGHNT and YYREEE (reference sequence). This CDR3 is built from 13 residues. The V gene lost 4 bases and the J gene lost 7 bases, with 15 bases spanning the gap. For the CDR3, the DNA is TGTGCCAGCAGCCCGGACTTCGCTAAGGAGCAGTACTTC. It yields the protein CASSPDFAKEQYF.

V gene TRBV28 combines with J gene TRBJ2-1; TRBD2 agrees at 11 bases. Unmatched junction bases numbered 9, after V lost 3 bases and J lost 2 bases. Germline CDR1 MDHEN, CDR2 SYDVKM. The CDR3 is made up of 18 amino acids. The CDR3 loop reads CASSFLSGTSGTYNEQFF. The CDR3, as DNA: TGTGCCAGCAGTTTCCTTTCCGGGACTAGCGGAACCTACAATGAGCAGTTCTTC. Looking up the rest from reference TRBV28 and TRBJ2-1 gives the full variable domain: DVKVTQSSRYLVKRTGEKVFLECVQDMDHENMFWYRQDPGLGLRLIYFSYDVKMKEKGDIPEGYSVSREKKERFSLILESASTNQTSMYLCASSFLSGTSGTYNEQFFGPGTRLTVL.

The V call is TRBV11-3, the J call TRBJ2-2; 8 bases are a match to TRBD1. V lost 1 base to trimming and J lost 6 bases; unmatched junction nucleotides: 7. This CDR3 contains 16 residues. Germline lookup yields CDR1 SGHNT and CDR2 YENEEA. The CDR3 nucleotides are TGTGCCAGCAGCTTAGGCAGGGGGCGCGGCGCCGGGGAGCTGTTTTTT. This gives the protein CASSLGRGRGAGELFF.

The chain links TRBV19 to TRBJ1-5; a weak D match, TRBD1 (5 bases). Germline CDR1 LNHDA, CDR2 SQIVND (reference sequence). Trimming shortened V by 1 base and J by 2 bases, and 15 bases separated the two germline ends. The CDR3 spans 17 residues. The CDR3 nucleotides are TGTGCCAGTAGTATAGCAATGGACGGACACGGCAATCAGCCCCAGCATTTT. The encoded protein is CASSIAMDGHGNQPQHF.

This clone was picked up a small number of times. This rearrangement joins TRBV7-2 to TRBJ2-1, with 8 bases fitting TRBD2. Germline V lookup: CDR1 SGHTA, CDR2 FQGNSA. This CDR3 has 16 residues. V gave up 5 bases and J gave up 7 bases; unmatched junction bases: 13. In DNA form, the CDR3 reads TGTGCCAGCAGCGCTCGCGCCGGGGGGGGTAGGAATGAGCAGTTCTTC. The encoded protein is CASSARAGGGRNEQFF. The variable domain in full, with the rest retrieved from reference TRBV7-2 and TRBJ2-1, is GAGVSQSPSNKVTEKGKDVELRCDPISGHTALYWYRQSLGQGLEFLIYFQGNSAPDKSGLPSDRFSAERTGGSVSTLTIQRTQQEDSAVYLCASSARAGGGRNEQFFGPGTRLTVL.

The CDR3, as DNA: TGCGCCAGCAACTGGGGCTTGGGGACCGGGGAGCTGTTTTTT. Translation: CASNWGLGTGELFF. The gene calls are TRBV4-3 and TRBJ2-2, with D possibly TRBD1 on 5 matching bases. Trimming stripped 7 bases from V and 5 bases from J, with 14 bases between. The length of the CDR3 is 14 residues. Germline CDR1 reads LGHNA; CDR2 reads YSLEER.

This clone showed up just a few times. The V and J genes are TRBV5-1 and TRBJ2-7; 7 positions agree with TRBD1. V dropped 3 bases and J dropped 6; count of bases not matched to a gene: 18. CDR1 is SGHRS, CDR2 YFSETQ, per germline. This CDR3 contains 17 residues. The CDR3 spells CASSSIRDSTISGEQYF. As DNA, the CDR3 is TGCGCCAGCAGCTCCATCCGGGACAGCACGATCTCGGGCGAGCAGTACTTC.

This clone has a single count. V gene TRBV4-2 combines with J gene TRBJ2-3; TRBD2 aligns across 10 bases. V trimming: 1 base; J trimming: 2 bases; junction bases outside the gene matches: 9. The CDR3 is 18 amino acids. Per the germline V gene, CDR1 is LGHNA and CDR2 is YNFKEQ. CDR3: CASSQVGLAGALTDTQYF. The CDR3 nucleotides read TGTGCCAGCAGCCAAGTGGGGCTAGCGGGGGCCCTCACAGATACGCAGTATTTT.

The rearrangement joins TRBV19 to TRBJ2-7; 7 nucleotides line up with TRBD1. The CDR3 runs 13 residues. CDR1 is LNHDA, CDR2 SQIVND, per germline (reference sequence). V was clipped by 6 bases and J by 2 bases; unmatched bases: 4. CDR3 sequence reads: CASSRTGPYEQYF. CDR3 in DNA: TGTGCCAGTAGCCGGACAGGTCCCTACGAGCAGTACTTC.

J is TRBJ2-3 and V is TRBV5-1; tentative D call: TRBD2 (6 bases). Germline CDR1 reads SGHRS; CDR2 reads YFSETQ. Trimming removed 4 bases from V and 0 bases from J, with 12 bases in between. The length of the CDR3 is 15 residues. The CDR3 loop reads CASSGGYGSTDTQYF. The CDR3 nucleotides read TGCGCCAGCAGCGGGGGGTACGGTAGCACAGATACGCAGTATTTT.

In this sample, this clone turned up once. The chain employs TRBV18 and TRBJ2-1; 8 nucleotides line up with TRBD2. The CDR3 runs 17 residues. In germline, CDR1 is KGHSH, CDR2 LQKENI. V shed 3 bases, J shed 1 base, and the junction held 8 bases outside the gene matches. The CDR3 loop is CASSPPLAGGSYNEQFF. Written as DNA, the CDR3 is TGTGCCAGCTCACCTCCTCTTGCGGGAGGATCCTACAATGAGCAGTTCTTC.

The rearrangement uses TRBV10-2 and TRBJ2-7; TRBD1 matches at 8 bases. V lost 6 bases, J lost 1 base, and 5 bases stayed unmatched. This CDR3 is 14 amino acids long. Germline CDR1 WSHSY, CDR2 SAAADI. The DNA for the CDR3 is TGCGCCAGCAGCCGACAGGGGCCATCCTACGAGCAGTACTTC. Amino acids: CASSRQGPSYEQYF.

The rearrangement links TRBV11-2 to TRBJ2-7; 7 bases line up with TRBD1. CDR3 length equals 14 residues. The V segment lost 6 bases and the J segment 3 bases; nucleotides outside the gene matches: 8. Germline lookup yields CDR1 SGHAT and CDR2 FQNNGV. The CDR3 DNA reads TGTGCCAGCAGGAGACAGGGCATCGGCTACGAGCAGTACTTC. It yields the protein CASRRQGIGYEQYF.